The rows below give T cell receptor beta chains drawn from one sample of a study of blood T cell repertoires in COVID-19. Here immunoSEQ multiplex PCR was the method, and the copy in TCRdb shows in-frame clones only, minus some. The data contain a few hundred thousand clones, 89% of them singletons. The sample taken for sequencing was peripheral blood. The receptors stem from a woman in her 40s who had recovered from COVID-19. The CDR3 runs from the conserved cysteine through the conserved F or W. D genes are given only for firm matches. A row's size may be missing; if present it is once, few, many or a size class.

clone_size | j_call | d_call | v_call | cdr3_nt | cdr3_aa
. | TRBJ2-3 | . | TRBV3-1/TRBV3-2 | TGTGCCAGCAGCCAACTTTCTGATACGCAGTATTTT | CASSQLSDTQYF
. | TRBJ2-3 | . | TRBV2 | TGTGCCAGCAGTTCCGGGCAGGGAAGGGCTAGCACAGATACGCAGTATTTT | CASSSGQGRASTDTQYF
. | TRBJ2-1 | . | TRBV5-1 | TGCGCCAGCAGCGTATCCTACAATGAGCAGTTCTTC | CASSVSYNEQFF
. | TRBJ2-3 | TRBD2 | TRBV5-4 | TGTGCCAGCAGCTTGGGACTAGCGGATACAGATACGCAGTATTTT | CASSLGLADTDTQYF
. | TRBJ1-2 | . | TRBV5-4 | TGTGCCAGCAGCTTAACAGGAGACTATGGCTACACCTTC | CASSLTGDYGYTF
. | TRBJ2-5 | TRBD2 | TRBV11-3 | TGTGCCAGCAGCTTTATGGGAATGCAGCGGGAGAAGGGAGAGACCCAGTACTTC | CASSFMGMQREKGETQYF
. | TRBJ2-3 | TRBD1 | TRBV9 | TGTGCCAGCAGCTCACGCAGGGGGAGCACAGATACGCAGTATTTT | CASSSRRGSTDTQYF
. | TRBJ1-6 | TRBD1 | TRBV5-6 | TGTGCCAGCAGACCGTACAGGGGCGGAAATTCACCCCTCCACTTT | CASRPYRGGNSPLHF
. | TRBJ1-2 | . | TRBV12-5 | TGTGCTAGTGGTTTGGCACGGGGGGGTTCCTACACCTTC | CASGLARGGSYTF
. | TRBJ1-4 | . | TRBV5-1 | TGCGCCAGCAGCTTGGCCTCGGGGGGCGGGAGTGAAAAACTGTTTTTT | CASSLASGGGSEKLFF
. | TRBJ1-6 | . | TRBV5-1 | TGCGCCAGCAGCTTGGGCTTGGACGGGAATAATTCACCCCTCCACTTT | CASSLGLDGNNSPLHF
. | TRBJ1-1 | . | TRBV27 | TGTGCCAGCTTTGGATTGCGGGGGGCGGACTTGAACACTGAAGCTTTCTTT | CASFGLRGADLNTEAFF
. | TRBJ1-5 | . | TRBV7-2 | TGTGCCAGCAGCTTACGAGGGCATCAGCCCCAGCATTTT | CASSLRGHQPQHF
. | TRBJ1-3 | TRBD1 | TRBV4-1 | TGCGCCAGCAGCCACTTCCCTGGGACAGGGTTATTTGGAAACACCATATATTTT | CASSHFPGTGLFGNTIYF
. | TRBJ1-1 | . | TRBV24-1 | TGTGCCACCAGTGCGCGAACTAGCAAACACACCGAAGCTTTCTTT | CATSARTSKHTEAFF
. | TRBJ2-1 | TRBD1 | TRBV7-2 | TGTGCCAGCAGCTTAGCCGACAGGGCGGTCGATGAGCAGTTCTTC | CASSLADRAVDEQFF
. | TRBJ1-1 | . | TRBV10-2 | TGCGCCAGCACATTAGGGGGCACTGAAGCTTTCTTT | CASTLGGTEAFF
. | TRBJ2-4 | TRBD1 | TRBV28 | TGTGCCAGCAGTCCCCGGACAGGGGGCTTAAACATTCAGTACTTC | CASSPRTGGLNIQYF
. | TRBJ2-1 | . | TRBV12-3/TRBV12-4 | TGTGCCAGCAGGGACTTAACCTACAATGAGCAGTTCTTC | CASRDLTYNEQFF
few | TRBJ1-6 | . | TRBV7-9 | TGTGCCAGCAGCTTGGGGCGCGGGGGCCATTCACCCCTCCACTTT | CASSLGRGGHSPLHF
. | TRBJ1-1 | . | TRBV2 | TGTGCCAGCTTTCCCGGGCGGGTAATGGACACTGAAGCTTTCTTT | CASFPGRVMDTEAFF
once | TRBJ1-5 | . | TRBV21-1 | TGTGCCAGCAGCCGTCCTCGGCAGCCCCAGCATTTT | CASSRPRQPQHF
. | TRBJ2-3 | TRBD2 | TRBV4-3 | TGCGCCAGCAGCCAATGGTGGGGACTAGCGGTGGAAACAGATACGCAGTATTTT | CASSQWWGLAVETDTQYF
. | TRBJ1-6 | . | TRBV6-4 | TGTGCCAGCAGTCGGGACATCGGGGACCCACCCCTCCACTTT | CASSRDIGDPPLHF
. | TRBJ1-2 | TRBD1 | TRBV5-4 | TGTGCCAGCAGCCGGGACAGCCCAAGGGATGGCTACACCTTC | CASSRDSPRDGYTF
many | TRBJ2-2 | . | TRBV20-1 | TGCAGTGCTAGTAGCGACAGGAGAGCCGGGGAGCTGTTTTTT | CSASSDRRAGELFF
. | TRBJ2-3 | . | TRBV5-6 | TGTGCCAGCAGCCTCGGACAGACTCTACCTCCACAAGATACGCAGTATTTT | CASSLGQTLPPQDTQYF
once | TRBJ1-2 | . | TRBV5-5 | TGTGCCAGCAGCCCCTGGACCGCCCCGGGGGGCTACACCTTC | CASSPWTAPGGYTF
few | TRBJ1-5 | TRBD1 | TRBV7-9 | TGTGCCAGCAGCGCCGTCGGACAGGGCGATCAGCCCCAGCATTTT | CASSAVGQGDQPQHF
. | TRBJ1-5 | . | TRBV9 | TGTGCCAGCAGCGGGGGGGATCAGCCCCAGCATTTT | CASSGGDQPQHF